This is a list of T cell receptor beta chains from one sample in a study of blood T cell repertoires in COVID-19. Generated by immunoSEQ multiplex PCR, the TCRdb table keeps only in-frame clones and is missing some. This table has around 200,000 clones, around 80% appearing once. The sequenced sample was peripheral blood. The receptors come from a woman of 80 years or more with active or convalescent COVID-19. Both conserved end residues are part of each CDR3. D genes are given only for firm matches. Rows may omit the clone size; those that give it use once, few, many or a size class.

J gene,clone size,D gene,V gene,CDR3 protein,CDR3 DNA
TRBJ2-7,NA,NA,TRBV7-8,CASSPGAYEQYF,TGTGCCAGCAGCCCAGGGGCCTACGAGCAGTACTTC
TRBJ1-4,many,NA,TRBV28,CASSLGGNEKLFF,TGTGCCAGCAGTTTAGGAGGGAATGAAAAACTGTTTTTT
TRBJ1-2,NA,NA,TRBV18,CASSPRGDNYGYTF,TGTGCCAGCTCACCACGGGGGGATAACTATGGCTACACCTTC
TRBJ1-4,NA,NA,TRBV28,CASSLPGTRSMLQLFF,TGTGCCAGCAGTTTACCCGGGACAAGATCTATGTTGCAACTGTTTTTT
TRBJ1-2,NA,TRBD1,TRBV18,CASSPVSGTGDGYTF,TGTGCCAGCTCACCAGTCTCCGGGACAGGGGATGGCTACACCTTC
TRBJ2-5,NA,TRBD1,TRBV7-9,CASSLITGGFGETQYF,TGTGCCAGCAGCTTAATTACAGGGGGCTTTGGGGAGACCCAGTACTTC
TRBJ2-2,NA,TRBD1,TRBV11-1,CASRATGGTGELFF,TGTGCCAGCAGAGCGACAGGGGGGACCGGGGAGCTGTTTTTT
TRBJ1-2,NA,NA,TRBV6-4,CASSDSGSGGIGYTF,TGTGCCAGCAGTGACTCTGGGTCCGGGGGGATCGGCTACACCTTC
TRBJ1-6,NA,TRBD1,TRBV5-1,CASSRWAGGNSPLHF,TGCGCCAGCAGCCGGTGGGCAGGGGGCAATTCACCCCTCCACTTT
TRBJ1-4,NA,NA,TRBV10-1,CASIRTANEKLFF,TGCGCCAGCATCAGAACAGCAAATGAAAAACTGTTTTTT
TRBJ1-5,NA,NA,TRBV3-1/TRBV3-2,CASSPKLSGYYSNQPQHF,TGTGCCAGCAGCCCGAAACTGTCAGGGTACTATAGCAATCAGCCCCAGCATTTT
TRBJ1-1,NA,TRBD1,TRBV29-1,CSVRGLGTGGNTEAFF,TGCAGCGTTCGGGGCCTCGGGACAGGGGGTAACACTGAAGCTTTCTTT
TRBJ2-7,few,TRBD1,TRBV28,CASSLDGTGLLEQYF,TGTGCCAGCAGTCTAGACGGGACAGGGCTCCTGGAGCAGTACTTC
TRBJ2-7,NA,TRBD1,TRBV6-5,CASTPGQGYEQYF,TGTGCCAGCACCCCCGGACAGGGATACGAGCAGTACTTC
TRBJ2-6,NA,NA,TRBV5-1,CASSSGESSGANVLTF,TGCGCCAGCAGCTCGGGAGAAAGCTCTGGGGCCAACGTCCTGACTTTC
TRBJ1-5,NA,TRBD1,TRBV7-9,CASSLTGYGQPQHF,TGTGCCAGCAGCTTGACAGGGTATGGTCAGCCCCAGCATTTT
TRBJ1-1,NA,NA,TRBV12-5,CASGLVQGWTTEAFF,TGTGCTAGTGGTTTGGTCCAGGGGTGGACCACTGAAGCTTTCTTT
TRBJ2-7,NA,TRBD1,TRBV4-3,CASSRSMTGDYEQYF,TGCGCCAGCAGCCGCTCCATGACAGGGGACTACGAGCAGTACTTC
TRBJ1-2,once,TRBD1,TRBV23-1,CASSQSRTGRGYTF,TGCGCCAGCAGTCAATCCAGGACAGGGCGAGGCTACACCTTC
TRBJ2-3,few,NA,TRBV21-1,CASSYRSCTDTQYF,TGTGCCAGCAGTTACAGGTCGTGCACAGATACGCAGTATTTT
TRBJ1-2,once,TRBD1,TRBV9,CASSKDRLWSGYTF,TGTGCCAGCAGCAAGGACAGGCTTTGGAGTGGCTACACCTTC
TRBJ2-2,NA,NA,TRBV4-1,CASSPKQDPRGDRWLFF,TGCGCCAGCAGCCCTAAACAAGACCCTAGGGGCGACCGCTGGCTGTTTTTT
TRBJ2-5,NA,TRBD1,TRBV19,CASSMIQGVEETQYF,TGTGCCAGTAGTATGATACAGGGGGTAGAAGAGACCCAGTACTTC
TRBJ1-2,NA,TRBD1,TRBV28,CASSLGQGIYGYTF,TGTGCCAGCAGTTTAGGACAGGGAATCTATGGCTACACCTTC
TRBJ1-2,NA,NA,TRBV7-8,CASIQGSPGIYGYTF,TGTGCCAGCATCCAAGGATCCCCGGGTATCTATGGCTACACCTTC
TRBJ1-1,NA,NA,TRBV6-1,CASSDPTRLNTEAFF,TGTGCCAGCAGTGACCCCACCAGGTTGAACACTGAAGCTTTCTTT
TRBJ2-5,NA,NA,TRBV24-1,CATSGRDNIETQYF,TGTGCCACCAGCGGCAGGGACAACATAGAGACCCAGTACTTC
TRBJ2-6,NA,NA,TRBV5-5,CASSLAYSLGANVLTF,TGTGCCAGCAGCTTGGCCTATTCTCTCGGGGCCAACGTCCTGACTTTC
TRBJ2-1,NA,NA,TRBV19,CASSIGLNNEQFF,TGTGCCAGTAGTATAGGTCTAAACAATGAGCAGTTCTTC
TRBJ2-7,once,NA,TRBV19,CASSIQGQAQGYEQYF,TGTGCCAGTAGTATACAAGGTCAGGCCCAAGGCTACGAGCAGTACTTC
TRBJ2-7,NA,TRBD2,TRBV11-2,CASSPRSSGAPSYEQYF,TGTGCCAGCAGCCCAAGGTCTAGCGGGGCACCTTCCTACGAGCAGTACTTC
TRBJ2-5,NA,NA,TRBV5-4,CASSLPFRGETQYF,TGTGCCAGCAGCTTGCCCTTTAGGGGGGAGACCCAGTACTTC
TRBJ2-7,NA,NA,TRBV6-1,CASSDPYRYEQYF,TGTGCCAGCAGTGACCCGTATCGGTACGAGCAGTACTTC
TRBJ1-3,NA,NA,TRBV7-9,CASDSIISGNTIYF,TGTGCCAGCGATAGTATTATCTCTGGAAACACCATATATTTT
TRBJ2-3,NA,TRBD1,TRBV5-1,CASSAGGTADTQYF,TGCGCCAGCAGCGCAGGGGGAACTGCAGATACGCAGTATTTT
TRBJ1-2,NA,NA,TRBV28,CASSLGDYGYTF,TGTGCCAGCAGTTTAGGAGACTATGGCTACACCTTC